Listed below are T cell receptor beta chains from one sample, sequenced in a study of T cell changes during pregnancy in multiple sclerosis. Sequencing was performed with immunoSEQ multiplex PCR; in TCRdb, only in-frame clones are kept and a portion is missing. The sample has roughly 38,000 clones; 91% are singletons. Sequenced here: CD4+ T cells from peripheral blood mononuclear cells, sampled in the second trimester of pregnancy. The receptors here all came from a female donor in good health, enrolled as a control in a pregnancy study. Each CDR3 is given with its conserved first and last residue. The D gene is left open where the match is weak. The size entry is marked missing in some rows and otherwise reads once, few, many or a size class.

v_call	j_call	clone_size	d_call	cdr3_nt	cdr3_aa
TRBV29-1	TRBJ2-1	.	.	TGCAGCGTTGAAGACAGGGTTGGGGTTCATGAGCAGTTCTTC	CSVEDRVGVHEQFF
TRBV28	TRBJ1-5	.	.	TGTGCCAGCAGTTTTCTAGGGGCCCCGATCGGGCCCCAGCATTTT	CASSFLGAPIGPQHF
TRBV10-2	TRBJ1-2	.	.	TGCGCCAGCAGTGAGTCGGAGGGCTACACCTTC	CASSESEGYTF
TRBV19	TRBJ2-1	.	TRBD2	TGTGCCAGCACCTCATGGGGGGGGACCTACAATGAGCAGTTCTTC	CASTSWGGTYNEQFF
TRBV7-2	TRBJ2-1	.	TRBD1	TGTGCCAGCAGCTTAGAAGACAGGGGCCCCCTCGGTGAGCAGTTCTTC	CASSLEDRGPLGEQFF
TRBV7-6	TRBJ1-6	.	TRBD1	TGTGCCAGCAGCCAAGTGGGACAGGGTCGGGGTTATAATTCACCCCTCCACTTT	CASSQVGQGRGYNSPLHF
TRBV4-1	TRBJ2-7	.	TRBD1	TGCGCCAGCAGCAAACCGGGACAGGACTACGAGCAGTACTTC	CASSKPGQDYEQYF
TRBV19	TRBJ2-2	.	.	TGTGCCAGTAGTACTCTCCCCCCTATGACCGGGGAGCTGTTTTTT	CASSTLPPMTGELFF
TRBV20-1	TRBJ1-3	.	TRBD1	TGCAGTGCCCAGGGGGATACCATATATTTT	CSAQGDTIYF
TRBV6-1	TRBJ2-3	once	TRBD2	TGTGCCAGCAGTGACCGCTCGGGGGGGTTGGATACGCAGTATTTT	CASSDRSGGLDTQYF
TRBV5-1	TRBJ2-7	.	.	TGCGCCAGCAGCCGGGACTACGAGCAGTACTTC	CASSRDYEQYF
TRBV5-1	TRBJ2-7	once	.	TGCGCCAGCAGCTTAGTAGGGGGGGGTAACGAGCAGTACTTC	CASSLVGGGNEQYF
TRBV5-1	TRBJ1-2	.	TRBD1	TGCGCCAGCAGCTTGGAGGCCAGGGGGCTGTATGGCTACACCTTC	CASSLEARGLYGYTF
TRBV6-5	TRBJ2-3	.	TRBD2	TGTGCCAGCAGTTATTGGCGGGAGGACTCAGATACGCAGTATTTT	CASSYWREDSDTQYF
TRBV18	TRBJ2-7	few	TRBD1	TGTGCCAGCTCACAGACGGGACAGCCCTACGAGCAGTACTTC	CASSQTGQPYEQYF
TRBV30	TRBJ1-2	.	TRBD1	TGTGCCTGGAGTTACGAAGGGGGCGGCTACACCTTC	CAWSYEGGGYTF
TRBV9	TRBJ2-3	once	.	TGTGCCAGCAGCGTAGGCATGGCCGGGGGTTCGGATACGCAGTATTTT	CASSVGMAGGSDTQYF
TRBV27	TRBJ1-4	once	.	TGTGCCAGCAGTCCGCGGGTCTTACTAGGGGAAAAACTGTTTTTT	CASSPRVLLGEKLFF
TRBV6-1	TRBJ2-3	.	.	TGTGCCAGCAGTGTAGGCGGGAGCACAGATACGCAGTATTTT	CASSVGGSTDTQYF
TRBV5-1	TRBJ2-5	.	TRBD2	TGCGCCAGCAGCTCCACTACTAGCGGGGGGGGAGAGACCCAGTACTTC	CASSSTTSGGGETQYF
TRBV7-7	TRBJ2-5	.	TRBD2	TGTGCTAGCAGCCTACTAGCGGGAGTACTAGAGACCCAGTACTTC	CASSLLAGVLETQYF
TRBV9	TRBJ2-5	.	.	TGTGCCAGCAGCACTTTACAGGGTTGGAAAGAGACCCAGTACTTC	CASSTLQGWKETQYF
TRBV4-2	TRBJ1-5	.	TRBD1	TGTGCCAGCAGCCAGCGCGGGACAGACAATCAGCCCCAGCATTTT	CASSQRGTDNQPQHF
TRBV28	TRBJ2-7	.	TRBD1	TGTGCCAGCAGTTTAGGGACAGGGGGCTTATACGAGCAGTACTTC	CASSLGTGGLYEQYF
TRBV12-5	TRBJ1-5	.	.	TGTGCTAGTGGGCCACCTGGGAGGATCCAGCCCCAGCATTTT	CASGPPGRIQPQHF
TRBV6-6	TRBJ2-1	.	.	TGTGCCAGCAGTTACAGCTATGAGCAGTTCTTC	CASSYSYEQFF
TRBV21-1	TRBJ1-5	.	.	TGTGCCAGCAGCTCCCCGCCCGACAGGGTGGATGATCAGCCCCAGCATTTT	CASSSPPDRVDDQPQHF
TRBV29-1	TRBJ1-2	.	.	TGCAGCGTTGGGCTTCTCGGATCGAGAGGTGGCTACACCTTC	CSVGLLGSRGGYTF
TRBV28	TRBJ1-3	.	.	TGTGCCAGCAGTTTACCCTTGGCCGCCGGAAACACCATATATTTT	CASSLPLAAGNTIYF
TRBV7-2	TRBJ1-5	.	.	TGTGCCAGCAGCTTACGAGGAAATCAGCCCCAGCATTTT	CASSLRGNQPQHF
TRBV5-1	TRBJ2-3	.	TRBD1	TGCGCCAGCAGCTCGATGACAGGGGGTTACACAGATACGCAGTATTTT	CASSSMTGGYTDTQYF